Following are 22 T cell receptor beta chains from one sample sequenced in a study of T cells in Graves' hyperthyroidism and ophthalmopathy. Researchers took RNA transcripts and amplified the TCR beta CDR3 regions from them. HTBI primers were used for first-round RT-PCR of the TCR CDR3. MiXCR, applied by TCRdb to the multiplex PCR reads, yields one record per CDR3 protein. This repertoire shows around 600,000 distinct CDR3 sequences, about a sixth found once; its top ten account for roughly 3.4%. The sequenced material came from blood. The receptors come from a woman between 40 and 50 years old with Graves' ophthalmopathy.

The genes are TRBV19 and TRBJ1-1; 7 nucleotides align to TRBD1. Germline V gene lookup returns CDR1 LNHDA and CDR2 SQIVND (reference sequence). V lost 1 base, J lost 3 bases, and 5 bases stayed unmatched. The CDR3 contains 15 residues. As DNA, the CDR3 is TGTGCCAGTAGTATAGCATCGGGACAGTACACTGAAGCTTTCTTT. It specifies CASSIASGQYTEAFF. Full variable domain (rest looked up from reference TRBV19 and TRBJ1-1): DGGITQSPKYLFRKEGQNVTLSCEQNLNHDAMYWYRQDPGQGLRLIYYSQIVNDFQKGDIAEGYSVSREKKESFPLTVTSAQKNPTAFYLCASSIASGQYTEAFFGQGTRLTVV.

As for this clonotype: This sequence may be a read error, since a much larger clone differs from it by one base. The chain joins TRBV12-3 or TRBV12-4 to TRBJ1-1; 7 bases line up with TRBD1. With 1 base clipped from V and 10 bases from J, the junction kept 6 bases outside the gene matches. The CDR3 spans 13 residues. CDR3 residues: CASSLDVQGGAFF. The CDR3 DNA sequence: TGTGCCAGCAGTTTAGACGTCCAGGGGGGAGCTTTCTTT.

This clonotype occurred many times. The rearrangement links TRBV7-9 to TRBJ2-1; D is uncertain. V lost 5 bases and J 4 bases, leaving 9 bases between the germline ends. The CDR3 length is 13 residues. Looked up from germline, CDR1 is SEHNR and CDR2 is FQNEAQ (reference sequence). CDR3 nucleotide sequence: TGTGCCAGCAGCCTGTCCCCATACAATGAGCAGTTCTTC. Residues: CASSLSPYNEQFF.

In its sample, this clonotype was seen many times. The rearrangement links TRBV6-1 to TRBJ2-4, with 9 bases aligning to TRBD1. V dropped 0 bases and J dropped 8; count of bases not matched to a gene: 8. The CDR3 is 16 residues long. Germline CDR1 MNHNS, CDR2 SASEGT. In DNA form, the CDR3 reads TGTGCCAGCAGTGAAGCAGGGAACAGGGGGCCAGACATTCAGTACTTC. The encoded protein is CASSEAGNRGPDIQYF.

As for this clonotype: This could be a read error, since a much larger clone is one nucleotide away. The CDR3 region has the DNA TGTGCCAGCAGCCCCAGGGTGGCGTCCTACGAGCAGTACTTC. This translates into CASSPRVASYEQYF. The V gene is TRBV7-9, the J gene TRBJ2-7, with D possibly TRBD1 on 5 matching bases. CDR3 length: 14 amino acids. V dropped 5 bases and J dropped 1 base, with 12 bases sitting between them. Looked up from germline, CDR1 is SEHNR and CDR2 is FQNEAQ (reference sequence).

This clonotype was counted many times. The CDR3 reads CASSYYRTVEAFF. The CDR3 DNA reads as TGTGCCAGCAGCTATTATAGGACAGTAGAAGCTTTCTTT. The chain uses TRBV7-2 and TRBJ1-1; perhaps TRBD1 as D (6 bases). This CDR3 comprises 13 residues. V gave up 4 bases and J gave up 8 bases, with 14 bases separating them. Germline CDR1 SGHTA, CDR2 FQGNSA.

This clonotype showed up many times. The gene calls are TRBV3-1 and TRBJ2-4; 11 bases map to TRBD2. This CDR3 has 15 amino acids. With 1 base clipped from V and 8 bases from J, the junction kept 4 bases outside the gene matches. The germline V gene encodes CDR1 LGHDT and CDR2 YNNKEL (reference sequence). CDR3 sequence reads: CASSQATSGRYIQYF. The CDR3 DNA is TGTGCCAGCAGCCAAGCTACTAGCGGGAGATACATTCAGTACTTC.

There are many counts of this clonotype. The rearrangement links TRBV6-1 to TRBJ2-3; D possibly matches TRBD1 or TRBD2 (5 bases each). CDR3 size: 16 residues. Germline V gene sequence: CDR1 MNHNS, CDR2 SASEGT. Trimming cost V 5 bases and J 0 bases, with 15 bases left between them. The CDR3: CASSRTRGQSTDTQYF. The CDR3 DNA is TGTGCCAGCAGTCGGACCCGGGGCCAAAGCACAGATACGCAGTATTTT.

This clonotype appeared many times. The chain employs TRBV20-1 and TRBJ2-1, with a possible D match to TRBD1 (6 bases). V lost 0 bases, J lost 9 bases, and 18 bases lay in between. There are 15 residues in the CDR3. Germline CDR1 reads DFQATT; CDR2 reads SNEGSKA (reference sequence). CDR3 amino acids: CSARDAGQRSGEQFF. The CDR3 region has the DNA TGCAGTGCTAGAGATGCAGGACAGAGGAGTGGTGAGCAGTTCTTC.

This rearrangement joins TRBV28 to TRBJ2-7; D is possibly TRBD2 (5 bases). The CDR3 spans 16 residues. Germline V gives CDR1 MDHEN, CDR2 SYDVKM. V shed 4 bases and J shed 6 bases, with 22 bases lying between them. The CDR3 DNA reads TGTGCCAGCAGTTCCCGGCCTAGCCAAAGAACTCCCGAGCAGTACTTC. Protein product: CASSSRPSQRTPEQYF.

This clonotype was seen at least ten times. This rearrangement joins TRBV20-1 to TRBJ2-5, with 14 positions matching TRBD2. With V trimmed by 0 bases and J by 3 bases, 6 bases remained unmatched. The germline V gene has CDR1 DFQATT and CDR2 SNEGSKA (reference sequence). This CDR3 is built from 17 residues. The CDR3 DNA sequence: TGCAGTGCTAGAGACAGACTAGCGGGGGGGCCGAAAGAGACCCAGTACTTC. It is translated as CSARDRLAGGPKETQYF.

This clonotype appeared a few times. The J gene is TRBJ2-7, the V gene TRBV9; 8 bases line up with TRBD2. V was clipped by 3 bases and J by 3 bases; unmatched bases: 5. Germline V gene sequence: CDR1 SGDLS, CDR2 YYNGEE. CDR3 length: 14 amino acids. The CDR3 coding sequence is TGTGCCAGCAGCGCCGGGACTAGTCTCTACGAGCAGTACTTC. Its translation: CASSAGTSLYEQYF.

This clonotype was observed a handful of times. V is TRBV20-1 and J is TRBJ2-1; D is unclear. Trimming shortened V by 6 bases and J by 4 bases, and 10 bases separated the two germline ends. From germline, CDR1 is DFQATT and CDR2 SNEGSKA (reference sequence). This CDR3 spans 12 amino acids. The CDR3 protein is CSARGAYNEQFF. The DNA of the CDR3 is TGCAGTGCCCGCGGAGCTTACAATGAGCAGTTCTTC.

There are a few counts of this clonotype. The chain links TRBV15 to TRBJ1-5; D is undetermined. Trimming removed 4 bases from V and 0 bases from J, with 10 bases in between. This CDR3 has 15 residues. The germline gives CDR1 LNHNV, CDR2 YYDKDF (reference sequence). Written as DNA, the CDR3 is TGTGCCACCAGCACCCCGGGCCTTAGCAATCAGCCCCAGCATTTT. The encoded protein is CATSTPGLSNQPQHF.

This clonotype was counted ten times or more. The V gene is TRBV11-2, the J gene TRBJ2-3; D gene ambiguous. Trimming removed 5 bases at V and 5 bases at J, with 5 bases between. The CDR3 length is 11 residues. Germline V gene sequence: CDR1 SGHAT, CDR2 FQNNGV. The chain's CDR3 is CASSTQDTQYF. The DNA of the CDR3 is TGTGCCAGCAGCACCCAAGATACGCAGTATTTT.

The rearrangement joins TRBV5-1 to TRBJ1-2, with D perhaps TRBD1 (5 bases). From germline, CDR1 is SGHRS and CDR2 YFSETQ. The CDR3 totals 13 residues. Trimming removed 4 bases at V and 8 bases at J, with 15 bases between. The CDR3 loop reads CASSNSGARGYTF. The CDR3 DNA reads TGCGCCAGCAGCAATTCCGGGGCCCGGGGCTACACCTTC.

About this clonotype: A junction boundary mismatches the germline segment, possibly from a read error. V usage is TRBV6-5 and J usage is TRBJ2-3, with 8 nucleotides matching TRBD1. Germline CDR1 MNHEY, CDR2 SVGAGI. This CDR3 contains 17 residues. For the CDR3, the DNA is TGTGCCAGCAGTTACCTAGGACAGGGACAACTTGGAGATAAGCAGTATTTT. The encoded protein is CASSYLGQGQLGDKQYF.

This clonotype was picked up a small number of times. The chain couples TRBV12-3 or TRBV12-4 to TRBJ2-7, with a possible D match to TRBD2 (6 bases). This CDR3 is built from 17 residues. V gave up 6 bases and J gave up 0 bases, with 21 bases separating them. The CDR3 spells CASSSPPHSGTSYEQYF. CDR3 DNA sequence: TGTGCCAGCAGCTCTCCTCCACATAGCGGTACCTCCTACGAGCAGTACTTC.

This clonotype showed up just a few times. V usage is TRBV29-1 and J usage is TRBJ1-2; D unclear. Trimming stripped 5 bases from V and 3 bases from J, with 10 bases between. CDR3 size: 12 residues. Per the germline V gene, CDR1 is SQVTM and CDR2 is ANQGSEA. The CDR3 DNA reads as TGCAGCGTTTCAGGAATCTACTATGGCTACACCTTC. Its translation is CSVSGIYYGYTF.

Notes on this clonotype: A much larger clone sits a single nucleotide away, making a read error possible. The CDR3 carries no conserved terminal phenylalanine or tryptophan, so it likely arises from a read error. As DNA, the CDR3 is TGCAGTGCTAGTCGGCTAGCGAGCACAGATACGCAGTATTGT. Translation gives CSASRLASTDTQYC. This chain uses TRBV20-1 with TRBJ2-3; D might be TRBD2 (6 bases). The CDR3 is made up of 14 amino acids. Germline V gene sequence: CDR1 DFQATT, CDR2 SNEGSKA (reference sequence). The V end was cut by 3 bases, the J end by 0 bases, with 10 bases between.

Only a few counts were recorded for this clonotype. The chain couples TRBV3-1 to TRBJ1-1; D gene ambiguous. Trimming took 0 bases from V and 2 from J, leaving 16 bases between them. The germline CDR1 and CDR2 sequences are LGHDT and YNNKEL (reference sequence). The CDR3 is 17 amino acids. Here the CDR3 reads CASSQEPLAGSNTEAFF. DNA of the CDR3: TGTGCCAGCAGCCAAGAACCTCTAGCGGGGAGTAACACTGAAGCTTTCTTT.

CDR3 sequence reads: CASSSGLAGVRTDTQYF. CDR3 DNA: TGTGCCAGCAGCTCCGGACTAGCGGGAGTACGCACAGATACGCAGTATTTT. The chain has TRBV7-9 and TRBJ2-3; 13 nucleotides match TRBD2. CDR1 and CDR2 (germline): SEHNR, FQNEAQ (reference sequence). The V and J ends lost 4 bases and 1 base, in that order; junction bases with no gene match: 5. The CDR3 runs 17 residues.